What follows describes a single T cell receptor beta chain. This receptor's antigen is unknown. There are no base qualities to consult, and no much larger clone falls within one base. From a lookup of the germline V gene (reference sequence), CDR1 and CDR2 are DFQATT and SNEGSKA. Reading from cysteine to phenylalanine, the CDR3 counts 15 amino acids. Only the CDR3 part of the read is kept: 45 bases, read in frame from the first base. Compared with germline, V lacks 1 base and J lacks 12 bases; bases without a gene match: 12. Peripheral blood CD8+ and CD4+ T cells from healthy donors, Susac syndrome patients and multiple sclerosis patients were profiled using high-throughput TCR beta sequencing. Recently defined diagnostic criteria for definite or probable disease were met by the Susac syndrome patients. Bulk CD8+ and CD4+ T cells were purified magnetically by negative isolation, whereas CD8+ TEMRA cells were enriched by FACS. Blood was drawn into EDTA tubes, processed within 24 hours, and PBMCs were isolated by density gradient centrifugation. PBMCs destined for TCR sequencing were cryopreserved in liquid nitrogen and later thawed in a 37 °C water bath. The sorted or isolated CD4+, CD8+ and CD8+ TEMRA cells had a purity of 90% or higher.

RNA was extracted with the RNeasy kit and roughly 0.45 to 1 ug was reverse transcribed using random hexamers. TCR beta CDR3 regions were amplified with the immunoSEQ multiplex PCR assay covering 54 Vbeta and 13 Jbeta segments. To correct PCR amplification bias, a synthetic template baseline was used for both primer optimization and computational correction. On the authors' methods: Only productive sequences were kept, with reads annotated to V, D and J genes according to IMGT and analyzed in immunoSEQ Analyzer. To calculate clonality, Shannon entropy was normalized by log2 of the number of productive unique sequences and then subtracted from one. Public and private clones were assessed among the 100 most prevalent clones of each patient and control. Clones were defined as Susac-specific when absent from the healthy and MS cohorts, from fewer than 1,300 published viral clones and from other ImmuneACCESS disease sequences. The public reads were quality trimmed at Q25 with fastp and then assembled into clones with MiXCR by TCRdb, keeping productive beta chains. Each entry is one CDR3 protein sequence, shown with its most common DNA and genes. TCRdb assigned the V and J calls; the authors' analysis was not used. This sample comprises about 200,000 distinct CDR3 sequences, around 90% of them detected only once. The ten largest clones take up around 0.085% of the sample.

This sample is drawn from a study of CD8 T cells in Susac syndrome (dated by TCRdb to between 2018 and 2021). About the full investigation: Among the Susac syndrome patients who were sequenced, clinically active disease was present in roughly six and clinical remission was observed in 8 or 9. Susac syndrome patients were therapy-naive, on corticosteroids (some also receiving IVIg), or on IVIg alone at blood withdrawal. The study used repertoire sequencing to test whether antigen drove CD8+ T cell activation and differentiation in Susac syndrome. Here is what the overall study found, with its caveats: The number of individuals in the TCR sequencing and HLA analysis was acknowledged as relatively small. In patients with Susac syndrome, the CD4+ T cell repertoire showed no detectable clonal expansion.

The origin of this receptor is a human donor with Susac syndrome. The rearranged chain carries TRBV20-1 and TRBJ1-4; 9 bases in between match TRBD1. Sequencing input: CD4+ T cells from PBMCs. The bases are TGCAGTGCTAGAGGACAGGGGGTGGTGGGGTGGCAACTGTTTTTT. This translates into CSARGQGVVGWQLFF.